A single T cell receptor beta chain is shown here with its context. This clonotype was observed many times. Its antigen has not been determined. Per-base qualities were not stored, and no clone one base away is much larger. cDNA was synthesized by template-switch 5'RACE using a primer carrying a 10-nucleotide random unique molecular identifier by which each TCR transcript was tagged. Each sequencing run produced over 190 million TCR-beta sequences covering 15-18 subjects. The RNeasy kit was used to extract total RNA. TCR-beta VDJ regions were amplified with primers for the TCR constant region and the 5'RACE anchor, using the KAPA Real-time Library Amplification kit. A first PCR added sample indexes and Illumina adaptors, and a second PCR then raised library yield. After purification with Ampure beads, the TCR product of roughly 650 bp was size-selected on a 2% E-gel SizeSelection system. Before pooling, libraries had their quality checked on a Bioanalyzer, their concentration measured with Qubit, and their quantity determined with the Kapa Library Quantification kit. Libraries were sequenced paired-end 2 x 150 bp on an Illumina HiSeq 2500. To increase sequence diversity, roughly 23-30% phiX was spiked into each library pool. Per the authors' processing: Quality-filtered reads were processed with the UMI-based MiGEC pipeline, and over 75% of raw TCR sequences were removed by the MiGEC pipeline during error correction. VDJ genes were aligned to IMGT germline references, and clonotypes were defined by unique CDR3 amino acid sequence plus V-J genes. VDJtools evaluated clonal expansion, Shannon diversity and CDR3 relatedness (CalcPairwiseDistances, ClusterSamples); CLCbio workbench built phylogenetic trees. Using coefficient-of-variation modelling across technical triplicates, the study counted a clone as expanded if it had at least 8 unique UMIs. TCRdb trimmed the raw reads at Q25, called clones with MiXCR and kept productive beta chains. Rows matching on CDR3 protein sequence are summarized as one entry with the most common DNA and genes. V and J calls and clone size were set by TCRdb, not the authors. The table for this sample lists more than 70,000 distinct CDR3 sequences; 17% of them were counted only once. The ten largest account for 15% of the sample.

CDR1 DFQATT and CDR2 SNEGSKA were looked up in the germline V gene (reference sequence). Relative to germline, V is 6 bases shorter and J is 3 bases shorter, with 12 bases between their ends. The CDR3 goes from the cysteine to the phenylalanine over 13 residues. The sequence is cut down to CDR3 DNA, 39 bases in frame from base 1. Blood bank volunteers in Maryland, USA served as the healthy controls. Libraries from unsorted PBMCs were made from 2 million PBMCs kept in RNAlater at -80 degrees C until RNA extraction. Peripheral blood underwent Ficoll-Hypaque density gradient centrifugation to isolate PBMCs, which were then cryopreserved in liquid nitrogen. The data belong to a study of neurological immune-mediated disorders (dated by TCRdb to between 2019 and 2020). Describing the broader study: The study compared peripheral blood TCR-beta repertoires of HTLV-I-associated myelopathy (HAM/TSP) patients, multiple sclerosis patients and healthy controls using UMI-based sequencing. The approximately 98 TCR-beta libraries included longitudinal samples, technical triplicates and paired sorted CD4+ and CD8+ T-cell subsets alongside PBMC samples. The cohort comprised about 68 subjects: some 15 HAM/TSP patients, approximately 34 multiple sclerosis patients and around 20 healthy controls.

The research as a whole found: TCR clonal expansion was highest in HAM/TSP patients and lowest in MS patients, with MS patients falling below even healthy controls. No identical CDR3 amino acid sequences were shared among expanded clones across subjects, suggesting private TCR-beta repertoires in all groups.

The clonotype originates from a woman in her 40s in good health. The chain is encoded by TRBV20-1 joined to TRBJ2-4; the D match is possibly TRBD1 or TRBD2, with 7 bases aligned in each. Sequencing was carried out using PBMCs. CDR3 loop: CSAAGDSKNIQYF. The DNA sequence is given as TGCAGTGCCGCGGGGGACAGCAAAAACATTCAGTACTTC.